This T cell receptor (beta chain) derives from a study of cytomegalovirus exposure and HLA in healthy donors. The study ran its PCR with 60 Vbeta and 13 Jbeta primers. The repertoire was sequenced with immunoSEQ multiplex PCR; TCRdb's copy has only in-frame clones and lacks some. The data contain 130,000 or so clones, roughly 78% of them singletons. Trimming cost V 6 bases and J 7 bases, with 14 bases left between them. CDR1 is MRHNA and CDR2 is SNTAGT in the germline V gene. This CDR3 region has 13 residues. Study-wide points: There were 150 to 200 TCR beta chains listed as cytomegalovirus-associated.

This clone has at least ten counts. The antigen is unknown. This TCR was sampled from a man aged 25 to 45 in good health and CMV-seronegative. Sequencing was done on a sample of PBMCs. V is TRBV6-4 and J is TRBJ2-3, with a possible D match to TRBD1 (6 bases). CDR3 DNA: TGTGCCAGCAGCTTCGAACAGGGACATACGCAGTATTTT. Translation: CASSFEQGHTQYF.